The rows below give T cell receptor beta chains drawn from one sample of a study of response to subunit inactivated influenza vaccine. One entry per CDR3 protein results from TCRdb running MiXCR on the RT-PCR reads. The sample has roughly 500,000 distinct CDR3 sequences; 25% are singletons. This sample comprised CD4+ T cells sorted from PBMCs, obtained more than 4 days after vaccination. Receptors were obtained from a man aged 50 to 60 who received an inactivated influenza vaccine. The CDR3 runs from the conserved cysteine through the conserved F or W. D genes are given only for firm matches. Size is omitted from some rows. Given values are once, few, many or a class for expanded clones.

CDR3 protein	CDR3 DNA	D gene	J gene	V gene	clone size
CASSKPGQGTDTQYF	TGTGCCAGCAGCAAACCGGGGCAGGGAACAGATACGCAGTATTTT	.	TRBJ2-3	TRBV21-1	.
CASSLLGDVEQYF	TGTGCCAGCAGTTTGTTGGGCGATGTCGAGCAGTACTTC	.	TRBJ2-7	TRBV28	.
CASSLSSASTDTQYF	TGTGCCAGCAGCTTAAGTAGCGCGAGCACAGATACGCAGTATTTT	.	TRBJ2-3	TRBV7-3	few
CASSLMVRLPNSHEQYF	TGTGCCAGCAGCTTAATGGTGCGGCTCCCCAATTCCCACGAGCAGTACTTC	.	TRBJ2-7	TRBV7-8	.
CATSRDQVSYEQYF	TGTGCCACCAGCAGAGATCAGGTCTCCTACGAGCAGTACTTC	.	TRBJ2-7	TRBV15	few
CSGVSYNEQFF	TGCAGTGGGGTATCCTACAATGAGCAGTTCTTC	.	TRBJ2-1	TRBV20-1	.
CASISRGGSSAFF	TGTGCCAGTATTTCCAGGGGCGGGAGCTCAGCTTTCTTT	.	TRBJ1-1	TRBV19	few
CASSTRGGSSYEQYF	TGCGCCAGCAGCACAAGGGGGGGTTCGTCCTACGAGCAGTACTTC	.	TRBJ2-7	TRBV5-1	.
CAWSVGLNEQFF	TGTGCCTGGAGTGTAGGGCTAAATGAGCAGTTCTTC	.	TRBJ2-1	TRBV30	.
CASSTGTVPSYEQYF	TGCGCCAGCAGCACGGGGACAGTTCCCTCCTACGAGCAGTACTTC	TRBD1	TRBJ2-7	TRBV5-1	few
CSASGGPEEGYTF	TGCAGTGCCAGTGGGGGCCCGGAGGAAGGCTACACCTTC	.	TRBJ1-2	TRBV20-1	few
CSAIRGANTEAFF	TGCAGCGCAATCAGGGGCGCGAACACTGAAGCTTTCTTT	.	TRBJ1-1	TRBV29-1	.
CASSETSGRGQAEAFF	TGTGCCAGCAGTGAAACTTCGGGCAGGGGTCAAGCTGAAGCTTTCTTT	.	TRBJ1-1	TRBV6-1	.
CAISREGSTDTQYF	TGTGCCATCAGCCGTGAGGGGAGCACAGATACGCAGTATTTT	.	TRBJ2-3	TRBV10-3	.
CASSPGLAVTQETQYF	TGTGCCAGCAGCCCGGGACTAGCGGTGACCCAAGAGACCCAGTACTTC	TRBD2	TRBJ2-5	TRBV7-9	.
CASRDPWTSGPLEDTGELFF	TGTGCCAGCAGGGACCCCTGGACTAGCGGGCCCTTGGAGGACACCGGGGAGCTGTTTTTT	TRBD2	TRBJ2-2	TRBV6-4	.
CASSLILADNYEQYF	TGCGCCAGCAGCTTGATACTAGCGGACAACTACGAGCAGTACTTC	TRBD2	TRBJ2-7	TRBV5-1	few
CSVEDSEGYRETQYF	TGCAGCGTTGAAGATTCGGAGGGGTACCGCGAGACCCAGTACTTC	.	TRBJ2-5	TRBV29-1	few
CASSSMGTDTQYF	TGTGCCAGCAGTTCCATGGGAACAGATACGCAGTATTTT	.	TRBJ2-3	TRBV12-3/TRBV12-4	few
CASSPIKTTTSEAFF	TGTGCCAGCAGTCCAATTAAAACGACGACCTCTGAAGCTTTCTTT	.	TRBJ1-1	TRBV6-2/TRBV6-3	few
CASTSRLAGGIYSYNEQFF	TGTGCCAGCACCTCAAGACTAGCGGGAGGGATTTACTCCTACAATGAGCAGTTCTTC	TRBD2	TRBJ2-1	TRBV6-2/TRBV6-3	few
CASSSTGTEETQYF	TGTGCCAGCAGCTCTACCGGGACAGAAGAGACCCAGTACTTC	TRBD1	TRBJ2-5	TRBV5-6	few
CASSEWGPLHF	TGTGCCAGCAGTGAATGGGGACCCCTCCACTTT	.	TRBJ1-6	TRBV25-1	few
CASSPRDAPSGELFF	TGTGCTAGCAGCCCCCGGGACGCCCCGTCCGGGGAGCTGTTTTTT	.	TRBJ2-2	TRBV7-7	few
CASSRGATTIQYF	TGTGCCAGCAGCAGAGGGGCCACGACCATTCAGTACTTC	.	TRBJ2-4	TRBV7-2	few
CASSILGQGAVEQYF	TGTGCCAGTAGTATCTTGGGACAGGGGGCGGTCGAGCAGTACTTC	TRBD1	TRBJ2-7	TRBV19	.
CASSALGAFGANVLTF	TGTGCCAGCAGTGCCTTGGGGGCCTTTGGGGCCAACGTCCTGACTTTC	.	TRBJ2-6	TRBV28	.
CASSLALGQPYEQYF	TGTGCCAGCAGCTTGGCCTTGGGCCAGCCCTACGAGCAGTACTTC	.	TRBJ2-7	TRBV5-5	few
CASREDGSSYAEAFF	TGTGCCAGCAGGGAGGATGGCTCGTCATACGCTGAAGCTTTCTTT	.	TRBJ1-1	TRBV12-3/TRBV12-4	.
CSASGGGSYEQYF	TGCAGTGCTAGTGGTGGGGGCTCCTACGAGCAGTACTTC	.	TRBJ2-7	TRBV20-1	few
CASGTSSLTGAGETQYF	TGTGCTAGTGGTACCTCCTCCCTGACGGGGGCCGGTGAGACCCAGTACTTC	.	TRBJ2-5	TRBV12-5	.
CASSWRMGTDTQYF	TGCGCCAGCAGCTGGAGGATGGGGACAGATACGCAGTATTTT	.	TRBJ2-3	TRBV5-1	once
CATSDRQGLVETQYF	TGTGCCACCAGTGACCGACAGGGGTTAGTAGAGACCCAGTACTTC	TRBD1	TRBJ2-5	TRBV24-1	many
CSARGGGRLAF	TGCAGTGCTAGAGGAGGGGGACGGCTTGCCTTC	.	TRBJ2-7	TRBV20-1	few
CSVFRNYNEQFF	TGCAGTGTTTTTCGGAACTACAATGAGCAGTTCTTC	.	TRBJ2-1	TRBV20-1	few
CASSQVLAQETQYF	TGTGCCAGCAGCCAAGTTTTAGCCCAAGAGACCCAGTACTTC	.	TRBJ2-5	TRBV4-2	few
CASSYRGTGGLRADQETQYF	TGTGCCAGCAGTTACAGGGGGACAGGGGGTTTACGGGCCGACCAAGAGACCCAGTACTTC	TRBD1	TRBJ2-5	TRBV6-2/TRBV6-3	.
CASSFGDYRTDTQYF	TGCGCCAGCAGCTTCGGTGATTATCGCACAGATACGCAGTATTTT	.	TRBJ2-3	TRBV5-1	few
CASSYPDRVNTEAFF	TGCGCCAGCAGCTACCCGGACAGGGTTAACACTGAAGCTTTCTTT	TRBD1	TRBJ1-1	TRBV5-1	.
CASSLAPTSSTGELFF	TGCGCCAGCAGCTTGGCACCGACCTCGAGCACCGGGGAGCTGTTTTTT	.	TRBJ2-2	TRBV5-1	few
CASSRVGSYNEQFF	TGTGCCAGCAGCCGGGTCGGCTCCTACAATGAGCAGTTCTTC	.	TRBJ2-1	TRBV11-2	few
CASSFGGFYGYTF	TGTGCCAGCAGTTTCGGCGGGTTTTATGGCTACACCTTC	.	TRBJ1-2	TRBV12-3/TRBV12-4	few
CASSLGGTAPYEQYF	TGCGCCAGCAGCTTGGGAGGGACGGCCCCCTACGAGCAGTACTTC	.	TRBJ2-7	TRBV5-1	.
CSARPGQALGPQHF	TGCAGTGCTCGACCCGGACAGGCGCTCGGGCCCCAGCATTTT	TRBD1	TRBJ1-5	TRBV20-1	.
CASSQDLGRGNNEQFF	TGCGCCAGCAGCCAAGATTTGGGACGAGGTAACAATGAGCAGTTCTTC	.	TRBJ2-1	TRBV4-1	.
CATRPSGQGAGELFF	TGTGCCACCAGACCCTCGGGACAGGGGGCCGGGGAGCTGTTTTTT	TRBD1	TRBJ2-2	TRBV24-1	.
CSALRTSGKAYEQYF	TGCAGTGCCCTTAGGACTAGCGGGAAGGCCTACGAGCAGTACTTC	TRBD2	TRBJ2-7	TRBV20-1	.
CSVVTYTGELFF	TGCAGCGTTGTCACATACACCGGGGAGCTGTTTTTT	.	TRBJ2-2	TRBV29-1	many
CASRSTPSLTSGNTIYF	TGTGCCAGCAGATCCACCCCTTCACTCACCTCTGGAAACACCATATATTTT	.	TRBJ1-3	TRBV28	few
CASSLHGVGTGELFF	TGTGCCAGCAGCTTACACGGGGTTGGCACCGGGGAGCTGTTTTTT	.	TRBJ2-2	TRBV7-9	.
CASSLAEEGDTGELFF	TGTGCCAGCAGCTTAGCGGAAGAGGGTGACACCGGGGAGCTGTTTTTT	.	TRBJ2-2	TRBV7-9	.
CASSLEQREAFF	TGTGCCAGCAGTTTAGAACAGCGTGAAGCTTTCTTT	.	TRBJ1-1	TRBV12-3/TRBV12-4	.
CASRTGGGRAYNEQFF	TGTGCCAGCAGAACCGGGGGCGGGAGGGCTTACAATGAGCAGTTCTTC	TRBD2	TRBJ2-1	TRBV6-1	.
CASSLRTGPLHF	TGTGCCAGCAGCTTACGGACAGGGCCCCTCCACTTT	TRBD1	TRBJ1-6	TRBV11-2	.
CASSLAGFDQPQHF	TGTGCCAGCAGTTTAGCAGGGTTTGATCAGCCCCAGCATTTT	.	TRBJ1-5	TRBV12-3/TRBV12-4	few
CASSLAPIYEQYF	TGCGCCAGCAGCTTGGCCCCAATCTACGAGCAGTACTTC	.	TRBJ2-7	TRBV5-1	few
CSARGLGDEQYF	TGCAGTGCTAGAGGCCTTGGTGACGAGCAGTACTTC	.	TRBJ2-7	TRBV20-1	few
CSVSERVSYEQYF	TGCAGCGTTTCTGAGCGGGTGTCCTACGAGCAGTACTTC	.	TRBJ2-7	TRBV29-1	.